Following are 29 T cell receptor beta chains from one sample sequenced in a study of T cell responses to AZD1222 COVID-19 vaccine. Sequenced by immunoSEQ multiplex PCR; TCRdb stores in-frame clones only, minus some. This sample yields about 190,000 clones, of which more than 75% are seen a single time; approximately 2.7% belongs to the top ten. Sequencing was performed on peripheral blood, taken on day 0 of MenACWY control vaccination. These receptors were collected from an adult in good health.

The chain recombines TRBV12-3 or TRBV12-4 with TRBJ2-1, with D possibly being TRBD1 or TRBD2 (5 bases each). The CDR3 has 12 amino acids. V was trimmed by 2 bases and J by 9 bases, leaving 8 bases between them. The chain's CDR3 is CASSLTGREQFF. DNA of the CDR3: TGTGCCAGCAGTTTAACGGGGCGTGAGCAGTTCTTC.

This clone was picked up many times. The chain combines TRBV11-2 with TRBJ1-6, with 7 bases fitting TRBD1. CDR1 and CDR2 from the germline V gene are SGHAT and FQNNGV. The junction had 9 bases not matched to a gene; V was cut back by 5 bases and J by 14 bases. The CDR3 extends over 13 amino acids. The chain's CDR3 is CASSVNRGYSLHF. The CDR3 DNA follows: TGTGCCAGCAGCGTAAACAGGGGTTATTCCCTCCACTTT.

CDR3 in amino acids: CASSLTGGWAQHF. CDR3 bases: TGTGCCAGCAGCTTGACAGGGGGATGGGCCCAGCATTTT. V and J are TRBV7-8 and TRBJ1-5; 9 positions agree with TRBD1. V gave up 3 bases and J gave up 11 bases; unmatched junction bases: 5. Germline V lookup: CDR1 SGHVS, CDR2 FQNEAQ. This CDR3 has 13 residues. The entire variable domain, with the rest obtained from reference TRBV7-8 and TRBJ1-5, is as follows: GAGVSQSPRYKVAKRGQDVALRCDPISGHVSLFWYQQALGQGPEFLTYFQNEAQLDKSGLPSDRFFAERPEGSVSTLKIQRTQQEDSAVYLCASSLTGGWAQHFGDGTRLSIL.

This chain connects TRBV28 to TRBJ2-7; 7 nucleotides match TRBD2. V dropped 8 bases and J dropped 5; count of bases not matched to a gene: 9. Germline V gene lookup returns CDR1 MDHEN and CDR2 SYDVKM. This CDR3 region has 13 residues. CDR3 in DNA: TGTGCCAGCGACGCGGGAGAGAACAACGAGCAGTACTTC. Protein: CASDAGENNEQYF.

This chain links TRBV29-1 with TRBJ1-2; perhaps TRBD1 as D (5 bases). The CDR3 loop spans 11 amino acids. Germline lookup yields CDR1 SQVTM and CDR2 ANQGSEA. V lost 8 bases, J lost 3 bases, and 10 bases lay in between. As DNA, the CDR3 is TGCAGCTCCGGGACGGACTATGGCTACACCTTC. Amino acids: CSSGTDYGYTF. Looking up the rest from reference TRBV29-1 and TRBJ1-2 gives the full variable domain: SAVISQKPSRDICQRGTSLTIQCQVDSQVTMMFWYRQQPGQSLTLIATANQGSEATYESGFVIDKFPISRPNLTFSTLTVSNMSPEDSSIYLCSSGTDYGYTFGSGTRLTVV.

J is TRBJ1-2 and V is TRBV6-5, with 8 positions matching TRBD1. Germline values: CDR1 MNHEY, CDR2 SVGAGI. Trimming at V came to 5 bases and at J to 3 bases, leaving 2 bases not matched to a gene. The CDR3 extends over 13 amino acids. The CDR3 DNA is TGTGCCAGCAGTCAGACAGGGGACTATGGCTACACCTTC. Amino acid sequence: CASSQTGDYGYTF.

The chain couples TRBV28 to TRBJ2-5; TRBD2 agrees at 7 bases. The CDR3 is made up of 15 amino acids. The germline CDR1 and CDR2 sequences are MDHEN and SYDVKM. Trimming took 5 bases from V and 1 from J; bases not matched to a gene: 7. The CDR3 region is CASSRRASGQETQYF. The CDR3 DNA is TGTGCCAGCAGTCGTCGGGCTAGCGGCCAAGAGACCCAGTACTTC.

The rearrangement joins TRBV27 to TRBJ1-2, with 7 bases identical to TRBD1. The V gene end was trimmed by 6 bases and the J gene end by 2 bases; junction bases not matched to a gene: 3. Per germline, CDR1 MNHEY and CDR2 SMNVEV (reference sequence). The length of the CDR3 is 13 residues. CDR3 nucleotides: TGTGCCAGCAGCCTGACAGGGAACTATGGCTACACCTTC. Residues: CASSLTGNYGYTF.

The V gene is TRBV6-2 or TRBV6-3, the J gene TRBJ2-1, with D unresolved. CDR1 and CDR2 (germline): MNHEY, SVGEGT. The CDR3 runs 13 residues. The V gene lost 2 bases and the J gene lost 3 bases, with 5 bases spanning the gap. The CDR3 nucleotides read TGTGCCAGCAGTTACGACAACTACAATGAGCAGTTCTTC. Amino acids: CASSYDNYNEQFF.

The chain is built from TRBV5-1 and TRBJ1-1, with D hard to call. V lost 2 bases, J lost 0 bases, and 5 bases lay in between. Germline-derived CDR1 and CDR2 are SGHRS and YFSETQ. The CDR3 has 13 residues. DNA of the CDR3: TGCGCCAGCAGCTTCAGCTTGAACACTGAAGCTTTCTTT. It specifies CASSFSLNTEAFF.

The chain couples TRBV4-2 to TRBJ2-5, with D possibly TRBD2 on 6 matching bases. Germline V gene sequence: CDR1 LGHNA, CDR2 YNFKEQ. The CDR3 loop spans 15 amino acids. The ends were cut back, 5 bases at V and 5 bases at J, with 18 bases in the middle. Here the CDR3 DNA reads TGTGCCAGCAGCTTCCGACTAGAGGGTACGGAGACCCAGTACTTC. Its translation is CASSFRLEGTETQYF.

The CDR3 DNA follows: TGCGCCAGCAGGGACGAGGGGGAGACCCAGTACTTC. It is translated as CASRDEGETQYF. The chain combines TRBV5-1 with TRBJ2-5; either TRBD1 or TRBD2 may supply D (5 bases each). With 5 bases removed from V and 5 bases from J, the gap between germline ends came to 10 bases. The CDR3 is 12 residues long. Germline CDR1 reads SGHRS; CDR2 reads YFSETQ.

This chain links TRBV5-1 with TRBJ1-1; D unclear. This CDR3 is 12 amino acids long. With 4 bases removed from V and 11 bases from J, the gap between germline ends came to 15 bases. CDR1 SGHRS and CDR2 YFSETQ come from the germline V gene. CDR3 sequence: CASSIDGKYAFF. As DNA, the CDR3 is TGCGCCAGCAGCATAGACGGGAAGTACGCTTTCTTT.

This sequence joins TRBV23-1 and TRBJ1-4; D gene ambiguous. TRBV23-1 qualifies as an ORF whose function is uncertain. The germline V and J ends were trimmed by 8 bases and 7 bases, with 14 bases remaining between them. CDR3 length: 13 residues. CDR3 in DNA: TGCGCCAGCCCCGATGGGAAACGTGAAAAACTGTTTTTT. It translates to CASPDGKREKLFF.

The chain's CDR3 is CASSLFRGPNTGELFF. CDR3 sequence (DNA): TGTGCCAGCAGCTTATTCAGGGGGCCGAACACCGGGGAGCTGTTTTTT. The rearrangement links TRBV7-8 to TRBJ2-2; 8 bases match TRBD1. The CDR3 contains 16 residues. Per the germline V gene, CDR1 is SGHVS and CDR2 is FQNEAQ. With 2 bases clipped from V and 0 bases from J, the junction kept 2 bases outside the gene matches. Complete variable domain (other parts from reference TRBV7-8 and TRBJ2-2): GAGVSQSPRYKVAKRGQDVALRCDPISGHVSLFWYQQALGQGPEFLTYFQNEAQLDKSGLPSDRFFAERPEGSVSTLKIQRTQQEDSAVYLCASSLFRGPNTGELFFGEGSRLTVL.

This chain connects TRBV28 to TRBJ1-2; D not resolved. The CDR3 has 12 residues. Germline V gene lookup returns CDR1 MDHEN and CDR2 SYDVKM. Trimming removed 3 bases from V and 2 bases from J, with 4 bases in between. The chain's CDR3 is CASSLGNYGYTF. The CDR3 nucleotides read TGTGCCAGCAGTTTGGGAAACTATGGCTACACCTTC.

The CDR3 DNA follows: TGTGCCAGCAGCATCGGACGCTACGAGCAGTACTTC. This codes for CASSIGRYEQYF. The rearrangement uses TRBV5-4 and TRBJ2-7; D is unresolved. The CDR3 length is 12 residues. The germline V and J ends were trimmed by 4 bases and 3 bases, with 8 bases remaining between them. CDR1 and CDR2 from the germline V gene are SGHNT and YYREEE (reference sequence). Complete variable domain (other parts from reference TRBV5-4 and TRBJ2-7): ETGVTQSPTHLIKTRGQQVTLRCSSQSGHNTVSWYQQALGQGPQFIFQYYREEENGRGNFPPRFSGLQFPNYSSELNVNALELDDSALYLCASSIGRYEQYFGPGTRLTVT.

The chain employs TRBV5-1 and TRBJ1-4, with a weak D call TRBD1 (5 bases). V lost 1 base and J 3 bases, leaving 13 bases between the germline ends. This CDR3 comprises 16 residues. CDR1 is SGHRS, CDR2 YFSETQ, per germline. The CDR3 loop reads CASSLSSGGANEKLFF. The CDR3 nucleotides are TGCGCCAGCAGCTTGAGTTCCGGGGGGGCTAATGAAAAACTGTTTTTT.

The chain links TRBV6-5 to TRBJ1-6, with D perhaps TRBD1 (5 bases). The CDR3 has 15 amino acids. V was clipped by 8 bases and J by 5 bases, with 16 bases between them. Per the germline V gene, CDR1 is MNHEY and CDR2 is SVGAGI. This CDR3 reads CASGSLGDDNSPLHF. CDR3 sequence (DNA): TGTGCCAGCGGCAGTTTGGGGGATGATAATTCACCCCTCCACTTT.

The rearrangement uses TRBV10-3 and TRBJ2-7; TRBD1 matches at 7 bases. Germline V lookup: CDR1 ENHRY, CDR2 SYGVKD. This CDR3 has 12 amino acids. The V and J ends lost 2 bases and 12 bases, in that order; junction bases with no gene match: 7. The chain's CDR3 is CAISEPGTVPYF. Here the CDR3 DNA reads TGTGCCATCAGTGAGCCCGGGACAGTCCCGTACTTC.

This clone came up once. V is TRBV15 and J is TRBJ1-5; 9 nucleotides align to TRBD1. With 2 bases clipped from V and 7 bases from J, the junction kept 3 bases outside the gene matches. The CDR3 has 14 amino acids. CDR1 is LNHNV and CDR2 is YYDKDF in the germline V gene (reference sequence). The DNA of the CDR3 is TGTGCCACCAGCAGACGGACAGGGGTCCAGCCCCAGCATTTT. This encodes CATSRRTGVQPQHF.

V gene TRBV5-1 combines with J gene TRBJ2-7; 10 nucleotides align to TRBD2. There are 16 residues in the CDR3. The germline CDR1 and CDR2 sequences are SGHRS and YFSETQ. J was trimmed by 4 bases and V by 2 bases; bases with no gene match: 9. The CDR3 region has the DNA TGCGCCAGCAGCTTTGGGTCGGGACTAGCGACATACGAGCAGTACTTC. Residues: CASSFGSGLATYEQYF.

This chain connects TRBV2 to TRBJ2-1; D is perhaps TRBD2 (5 bases). The germline V and J ends were trimmed by 6 bases and 9 bases, with 15 bases remaining between them. Germline CDR1 reads SNHLY; CDR2 reads FYNNEI. This CDR3 has 13 amino acids. The CDR3 loop is CASRPDAGAEQFF. CDR3 bases: TGTGCCAGCAGACCGGACGCGGGTGCTGAGCAGTTCTTC.

The rearrangement uses TRBV11-3 and TRBJ2-3; 8 bases match TRBD2. This CDR3 spans 15 amino acids. The V segment lost 3 bases and the J segment 6 bases; nucleotides outside the gene matches: 8. CDR1 is SGHNT and CDR2 is YENEEA in the germline V gene. The CDR3 sequence is CASSFGGRTGDTQYF. CDR3 in DNA: TGTGCCAGCAGCTTCGGCGGGAGGACCGGGGATACGCAGTATTTT.

This clone was found a few times. This chain uses TRBV28 with TRBJ2-1; 13 nucleotides line up with TRBD2. The CDR3 is made up of 16 amino acids. V shed 8 bases and J 6 bases; nucleotides not matched to a gene: 10. Germline CDR1 reads MDHEN; CDR2 reads SYDVKM. This chain's CDR3 is CASARVGLAGANEQFF. The CDR3 DNA reads as TGTGCCAGCGCCAGGGTTGGACTAGCGGGAGCCAATGAGCAGTTCTTC.

A remark on this clone: The germline gene is not matched at one end of the junction; a read error may be the cause. V usage is TRBV6-2 or TRBV6-3 and J usage is TRBJ2-5, with D uncertain. Germline V gene lookup returns CDR1 MNHEY and CDR2 SVGEGT. This CDR3 has 13 amino acids. The CDR3, as DNA: TGTGCCAGCAGTTATTTTAGGGAAGAGTCCCAGTACTTC. Translated, it gives CASSYFREESQYF.

The V call is TRBV30, the J call TRBJ1-1; D ambiguous. From germline, CDR1 is GTSNPN and CDR2 SVGIG (reference sequence). This CDR3 comprises 13 residues. Trimming stripped 3 bases from V and 4 bases from J, with 12 bases between. CDR3 in DNA: TGTGCCTGGAGGGTTAAGGGTGGCACTGAAGCTTTCTTT. This codes for CAWRVKGGTEAFF.

The chain has TRBV28 and TRBJ2-7; 8 bases match TRBD2. Germline-derived CDR1 and CDR2 are MDHEN and SYDVKM. Losses at the gene ends were 6 bases for V and 5 bases for J; bases not matched to a gene: 9. The CDR3 has 14 residues. CDR3 in DNA: TGTGCCAGCAGCACGGGGGGGATTATCCACGAGCAGTACTTC. Its protein product is CASSTGGIIHEQYF. Drawing the rest from reference TRBV28 and TRBJ2-7, the complete variable domain is DVKVTQSSRYLVKRTGEKVFLECVQDMDHENMFWYRQDPGLGLRLIYFSYDVKMKEKGDIPEGYSVSREKKERFSLILESASTNQTSMYLCASSTGGIIHEQYFGPGTRLTVT.

This chain's CDR3 is CASSQDGTTNYGYTF. The CDR3, as DNA: TGCGCCAGCAGCCAAGATGGCACTACCAACTATGGCTACACCTTC. This rearrangement joins TRBV4-3 to TRBJ1-2; D call uncertain. The V end lost 0 bases, the J end lost 2 bases, and 10 bases lay between the germline ends. Germline lookup yields CDR1 LGHNA and CDR2 YSLEER. The CDR3 extends over 15 amino acids.